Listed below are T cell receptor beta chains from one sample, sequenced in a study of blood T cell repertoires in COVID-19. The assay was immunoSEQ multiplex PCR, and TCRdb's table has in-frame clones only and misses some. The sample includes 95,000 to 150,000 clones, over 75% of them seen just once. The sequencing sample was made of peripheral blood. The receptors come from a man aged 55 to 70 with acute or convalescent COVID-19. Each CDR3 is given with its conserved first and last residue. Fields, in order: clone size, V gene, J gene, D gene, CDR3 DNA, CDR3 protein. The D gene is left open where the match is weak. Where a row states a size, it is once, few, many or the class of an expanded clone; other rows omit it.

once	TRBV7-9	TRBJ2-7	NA	TGTGCCAGCAGCCCTGTGAGGAATGGCGAGCAGTACTTC	CASSPVRNGEQYF
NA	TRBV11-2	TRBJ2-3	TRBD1	TGTGCCAGCAGCCCGGACAGGGGGTTAGGGACAGATACGCAGTATTTT	CASSPDRGLGTDTQYF
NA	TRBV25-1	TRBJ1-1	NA	TGTGCCAGCAGTGAAAAGTACACCTTGAACACTGAAGCTTTCTTT	CASSEKYTLNTEAFF
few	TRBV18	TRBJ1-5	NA	TGTGCCAGCTCACCATCGTCCGGGTACCATCAGCCCCAGCATTTT	CASSPSSGYHQPQHF
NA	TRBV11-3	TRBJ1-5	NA	TGTGCCAGCAGCGCCAGTGGGGCGGGAGCCTCCAATCAGCCCCAGCATTTT	CASSASGAGASNQPQHF
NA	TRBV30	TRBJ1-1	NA	TGTGCCTGGAGTGAAACAGGGCGGTGGACTGAAGCTTTCTTT	CAWSETGRWTEAFF
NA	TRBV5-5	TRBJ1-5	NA	TGTGCCAGCAGCCCCCTCAGGTTAAATCAGCCCCAGCATTTT	CASSPLRLNQPQHF
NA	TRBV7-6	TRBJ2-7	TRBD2	TGTGCCAGCAGCTCCCCGGGACTAGCTGGGGGCGAGCAGTACTTC	CASSSPGLAGGEQYF
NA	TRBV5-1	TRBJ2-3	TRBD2	TGCGCCAGCAGCCAGGGGACTAGCGGGAGGGGCTATGCAGATACGCAGTATTTT	CASSQGTSGRGYADTQYF
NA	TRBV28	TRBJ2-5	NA	TGTGCCAGCAGTTTACCGGAACTAGCCAAGACCCAGTACTTC	CASSLPELAKTQYF
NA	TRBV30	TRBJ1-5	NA	TGTGCCTGGAGTCGACGGGAGCATCAGCCCCAGCATTTT	CAWSRREHQPQHF
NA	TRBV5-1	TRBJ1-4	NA	TGCGCCAGCAGCTTGGCTCGTGACAGTCGCGAAAAACTGTTTTTT	CASSLARDSREKLFF
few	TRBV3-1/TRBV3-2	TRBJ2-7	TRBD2	TGTGCCAGCAGCCGACGGACTAGCGGGAGGGTTTACGAGCAGTACTTC	CASSRRTSGRVYEQYF
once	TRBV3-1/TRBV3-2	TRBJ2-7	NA	TGTGCCAGCAGCCAAGGGGTCGTGGTAGGGGGGGCGGTCTACGAGCAGTACTTC	CASSQGVVVGGAVYEQYF
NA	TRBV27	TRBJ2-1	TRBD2	TGTGCCAGCAGCTCTCCGGGACTAGTCTACAATGAGCAGTTCTTC	CASSSPGLVYNEQFF
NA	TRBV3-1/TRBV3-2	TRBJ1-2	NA	TGTGCCAGCAGCCGCAGCCCAAGTGGCGGCTATGGCTACACCTTC	CASSRSPSGGYGYTF
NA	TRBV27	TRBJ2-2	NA	TGTGCCAGCAGACTGAGAGTCCTACCGAACACCGGGGAGCTGTTTTTT	CASRLRVLPNTGELFF
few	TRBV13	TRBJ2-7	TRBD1	TGTGCCAGCAGCCCAGGGGGCACCAGCTCCTACGAGCAGTACTTC	CASSPGGTSSYEQYF
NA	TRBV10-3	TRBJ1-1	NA	TGTGCCATCAGTGACCCTGCGGGCACTGAAGCTTTCTTT	CAISDPAGTEAFF
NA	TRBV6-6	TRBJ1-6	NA	TGTGCCAGCAGAGGGGAAAAGAATTCACCCCTCCACTTT	CASRGEKNSPLHF
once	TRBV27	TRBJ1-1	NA	TGTGCCAGCAGTTTCGCAGGCTCCGAGACTGAAGCTTTCTTT	CASSFAGSETEAFF
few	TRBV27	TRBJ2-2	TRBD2	TGTGCCAGCAGTGTAGTACCGGGACTAGCTGACACCGGGGAGCTGTTTTTT	CASSVVPGLADTGELFF
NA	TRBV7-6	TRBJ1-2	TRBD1	TGTGCCAGCAGCCCAGGGGGTGACACCTTC	CASSPGGDTF
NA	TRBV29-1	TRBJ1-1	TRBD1	TGCAGCGTAGGGACAGGGCGGAACACTGAAGCTTTCTTT	CSVGTGRNTEAFF
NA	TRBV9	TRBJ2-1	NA	TGTGCCAGCAGCGTAAACCCAACTAGAAACAATGAGCAGTTCTTC	CASSVNPTRNNEQFF
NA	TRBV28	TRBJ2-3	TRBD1	TGTGCCAGCAGTGACCCGGGACAGGGGGCTTTTGCAGATACGCAGTATTTT	CASSDPGQGAFADTQYF
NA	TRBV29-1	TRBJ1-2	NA	TGCAGCGTTCAGGATACTAACTATGGCTACACCTTC	CSVQDTNYGYTF
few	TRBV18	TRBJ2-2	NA	TGTGCCAGCTCAGTGGGGGCCGGCGGGGAGCTGTTTTTT	CASSVGAGGELFF
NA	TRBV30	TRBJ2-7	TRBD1	TGTGCCTGGAGTGTACGGTTTGGGCAGGGGGTCCACGAGCAGTACTTC	CAWSVRFGQGVHEQYF
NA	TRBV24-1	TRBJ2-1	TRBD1	TGTGCCACCAGTGATTCTCTGGACAGGGGAAACAATGAGCAGTTCTTC	CATSDSLDRGNNEQFF
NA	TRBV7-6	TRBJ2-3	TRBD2	TGTGCCAGCAGCCTCCTAACTAGCGTCACAGATACGCAGTATTTT	CASSLLTSVTDTQYF
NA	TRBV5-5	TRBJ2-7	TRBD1	TGTGCCAGCAGCCAACAGGGGTCCTCCTACGAGCAGTACTTC	CASSQQGSSYEQYF
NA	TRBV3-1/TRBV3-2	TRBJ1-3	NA	TGTGCCAGCAGCCCAGGGTTCGGAAACACCATATATTTT	CASSPGFGNTIYF
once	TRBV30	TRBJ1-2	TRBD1	TGTGCCTGGAGTGCCGGGGACAGGGGGTTCACCTTC	CAWSAGDRGFTF
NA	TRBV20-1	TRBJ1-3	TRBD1	TGCAGTGCTAGTGACCCAGACAGGGTATCTGGAAACACCATATATTTT	CSASDPDRVSGNTIYF
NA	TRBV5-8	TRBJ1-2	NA	TGTGCCAGCAGCTTGATCGGGTATGGCTACACCTTC	CASSLIGYGYTF
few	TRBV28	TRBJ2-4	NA	TGTGCCAGCAGTCCACAGGGTTTCGGGGCCAAAAACATTCAGTACTTC	CASSPQGFGAKNIQYF
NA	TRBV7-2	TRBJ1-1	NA	TGTGCCAGCAGCCCCCGGCAGGGAGGGAACACTGAAGCTTTCTTT	CASSPRQGGNTEAFF
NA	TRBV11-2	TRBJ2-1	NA	TGTGCCAGCAGCTTAAAACAGGATTACAATGAGCAGTTCTTC	CASSLKQDYNEQFF
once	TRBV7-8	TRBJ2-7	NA	TGTGCCAGCAGCTTAGCGGGGCCGAGCTACGAGCAGTACTTC	CASSLAGPSYEQYF